These 16 T cell receptor beta chains came from one sample sequenced in a study of blood T cells in healthy people across ages. It was with a sample-barcoded 5' primer and a J-beta primer mix that a second PCR of roughly 7 to 12 cycles was run. MiXCR, run by TCRdb on the 5' RACE reads, gives a single entry per CDR3 protein. The sample holds fewer than 900,000 distinct CDR3 sequences, around 36% seen once. Sequencing was performed on blood. The receptors here all came from a man younger than 35 in good health.

This clonotype has just a few counts. One junction end does not reproduce the germline sequence, and a read error may be involved. The rearrangement joins TRBV6-2 or TRBV6-3 to TRBJ1-5; D remains unclear. Germline V gene sequence: CDR1 MNHEY, CDR2 SVGEGT. CDR3 length equals 14 residues. CDR3 amino acids: CASSDSMQYQPQHF. The DNA of the CDR3 is TGTGCCAGCAGTGACTCGATGCAGTATCAGCCCCAGCATTTT.

J is TRBJ1-5 and V is TRBV20-1; 7 nucleotides align to TRBD1. The CDR3 spans 14 residues. Losses at the gene ends were 5 bases for V and 4 bases for J; bases not matched to a gene: 8. Germline-derived CDR1 and CDR2 are DFQATT and SNEGSKA (reference sequence). The CDR3 loop reads CSASRDSPNQPQHF. The CDR3 DNA follows: TGCAGTGCTTCTAGGGACAGCCCAAATCAGCCCCAGCATTTT.

A remark on this clonotype: A much more abundant neighbour one base away suggests this may be a read error. This chain links TRBV12-3 or TRBV12-4 with TRBJ2-1; a possible D gene is TRBD1 (5 bases). The V end lost 7 bases, the J end lost 8 bases, and 9 bases lay between the germline ends. The CDR3 covers 11 residues. CDR3 region: CASTGHHEQFF. The CDR3, as DNA: TGTGCCAGCACCGGACACCATGAGCAGTTCTTC.

This clonotype appeared a few times. V usage is TRBV9 and J usage is TRBJ2-1; D is tentatively TRBD1 or TRBD2 (5 bases each). The J call is doubtful: the DNA matches TRBJ2-7 better. The CDR3 is made up of 15 amino acids. Germline values: CDR1 SGDLS, CDR2 YYNGEE. This CDR3 is CASRAAGSSYNEQYF. CDR3 coding DNA: TGTGCCAGCAGGGCCGCAGGGAGCTCCTACAATGAGCAGTACTTC.

This chain uses TRBV20-1 with TRBJ1-2, with TRBD1 identical over 8 bases. Germline CDR1 is DFQATT and CDR2 is SNEGSKA (reference sequence). Losses at the gene ends were 2 bases for V and 6 bases for J; bases not matched to a gene: 5. The CDR3 runs to 13 residues. CDR3 protein: CSARTRQGNGYTF. The CDR3 DNA follows: TGCAGTGCTAGAACTCGACAGGGGAATGGCTACACCTTC.

This clonotype was seen a handful of times. The chain couples TRBV19 to TRBJ2-5, with 9 bases fitting TRBD1. Trimming cost V 3 bases and J 5 bases; bases outside gene matches: 4. The CDR3 has 14 amino acids. Germline V gene lookup returns CDR1 LNHDA and CDR2 SQIVND (reference sequence). The DNA for the CDR3 is TGTGCCAGTAGTATGACAGGGGGTCGGGAGACCCAGTACTTC. Translation gives CASSMTGGRETQYF.

CDR3 sequence: CSVSGQTNTGELFF. Written as DNA, the CDR3 is TGCAGCGTTTCGGGGCAGACGAACACCGGGGAGCTGTTTTTT. V and J are TRBV29-1 and TRBJ2-2; the D gene could be TRBD1 or TRBD2 (5 bases each). CDR1 and CDR2 (germline): SQVTM, ANQGSEA. This CDR3 is built from 14 residues. V shed 5 bases and J shed 0 bases, with 10 bases lying between them.

CDR3 DNA sequence: TGTGCCAGCAGCCCTAGCGGGGGGGAGGCAGATACGCAGTATTTT. This translates into CASSPSGGEADTQYF. The V and J genes are TRBV7-3 and TRBJ2-3; TRBD2 matches at 12 bases. The CDR3 runs to 15 residues. Germline assignment: CDR1 SGHTA and CDR2 FQGTGA. The J segment lost 4 bases and the V segment lost 5 bases, leaving 4 bases of the junction unmatched.

This clonotype has only a few counts. J is TRBJ2-2 and V is TRBV4-2; D not certain. The CDR3 is made up of 14 amino acids. Germline loops: CDR1 LGHNA, CDR2 YNFKEQ. Between the trimmed V and J ends, which lost 1 base and 0 bases, there was a span of 3 bases. CDR3 coding DNA: TGTGCCAGCAGCCAAGCGGCGAACACCGGGGAGCTGTTTTTT. This translates into CASSQAANTGELFF.

This clonotype was detected a few times. This sequence joins TRBV7-9 and TRBJ2-7, with D perhaps TRBD1 (6 bases). The CDR3 is made up of 15 amino acids. The V gene's germline CDR1 is SEHNR and CDR2 FQNEAQ (reference sequence). V dropped 5 bases and J dropped 1 base, with 15 bases sitting between them. The CDR3 region has the DNA TGTGCCAGCAGCCCAGGGGCCGGGGAATCCTACGAGCAGTACTTC. It yields the protein CASSPGAGESYEQYF.

V usage is TRBV9 and J usage is TRBJ2-1; D is unclear. The J call may be incorrect, as the DNA end agrees better with TRBJ2-7. Germline V gene sequence: CDR1 SGDLS, CDR2 YYNGEE. The CDR3 totals 14 residues. The CDR3 sequence: CASSSRFSYNEQYF. The CDR3 DNA sequence: TGTGCCAGCAGCTCTAGGTTCTCCTACAATGAGCAGTACTTC.

This clonotype was detected ten times or more. The V and J genes are TRBV20-1 and TRBJ2-1; no reliable D call. CDR1 is DFQATT, CDR2 SNEGSKA, per germline (reference sequence). V lost 3 bases to trimming and J lost 5 bases, with 11 bases between them. CDR3 length equals 13 residues. The CDR3 sequence: CSARPTENNEQFF. The CDR3 bases are TGCAGTGCTAGGCCTACCGAAAACAATGAGCAGTTCTTC.

In its sample, this clonotype was seen a few times. The V gene is TRBV29-1, the J gene TRBJ2-7, with D perhaps TRBD1 or TRBD2 (5 bases each). This CDR3 is built from 13 residues. Trimming took 6 bases from V and 0 from J, leaving 12 bases between them. Germline V gene sequence: CDR1 SQVTM, CDR2 ANQGSEA. The DNA for the CDR3 is TGCAGCGTGCGGAAGGGACCCTCCTACGAGCAGTACTTC. This translates into CSVRKGPSYEQYF.

This clonotype was detected once. The chain couples TRBV5-1 to TRBJ2-1; D is unclear. The V end was cut by 1 base, the J end by 2 bases, with 7 bases between. Germline loops: CDR1 SGHRS, CDR2 YFSETQ. The length of the CDR3 is 14 residues. The CDR3 loop reads CASSLSVPYNEQFF. For the CDR3, the DNA is TGCGCCAGCAGCTTGAGCGTACCCTACAATGAGCAGTTCTTC. The entire variable domain, with the rest obtained from reference TRBV5-1 and TRBJ2-1, is as follows: KAGVTQTPRYLIKTRGQQVTLSCSPISGHRSVSWYQQTPGQGLQFLFEYFSETQRNKGNFPGRFSGRQFSNSRSEMNVSTLELGDSALYLCASSLSVPYNEQFFGPGTRLTVL.

For this clonotype: The junction shows a germline mismatch at one end, possibly a read error. This chain connects TRBV4-2 to TRBJ2-5; D perhaps matches TRBD2 (7 bases). Germline V gene data show CDR1 as LGHNA and CDR2 as YNFKEQ. The CDR3 extends over 15 amino acids. The DNA for the CDR3 is TGTGCCAGTAGCCAAGGGGGGGCCCCAGGGGATGAGCAGTACTTC. This encodes CASSQGGAPGDEQYF.

The chain employs TRBV4-1 and TRBJ1-5; 10 bases fit TRBD1. The V and J ends lost 10 bases and 5 bases, in that order; junction bases with no gene match: 2. The CDR3 spans 12 residues. Looked up from germline, CDR1 is MGHRA and CDR2 is YSYEKL. Here the CDR3 DNA reads TGCGCCATCGACAGGGGGCATCAGCCCCAGCATTTT. Residues: CAIDRGHQPQHF.